This T cell receptor (beta chain) originates from a study of cytomegalovirus exposure and HLA in healthy donors. Study-level information: The same platform was used for the roughly 110 validation repertoires as for the 600 to 700 first-cohort repertoires, as reported in a later analysis.

About this clone: Its target is not known.

Clones were sequenced by immunoSEQ multiplex PCR, and TCRdb holds only the in-frame ones, with some missing. The sample has 150,000 or so clones; about 82% are singletons. V was clipped by 5 bases and J by 3 bases; unmatched bases: 9. This CDR3 is 16 amino acids long. Germline CDR1 and CDR2: PRHDT and FYEKMQ (reference sequence). Study-level findings and limits: Subsequent analysis of the approximately 120 validation repertoires found a tendency for first-cohort TCR clusters to co-occur. Across donors, most TCRs were seen rarely, yet some public ones were widespread.

The sample consisted of PBMCs. The clonotype was recovered from a human donor in good health. The gene calls are TRBV13 and TRBJ2-3; 9 bases are a match to TRBD2. CDR3 DNA sequence: TGTGCCAGCAGCCCCGCCTTGCTAGCGGGAACAGATACGCAGTATTTT. Protein sequence: CASSPALLAGTDTQYF.